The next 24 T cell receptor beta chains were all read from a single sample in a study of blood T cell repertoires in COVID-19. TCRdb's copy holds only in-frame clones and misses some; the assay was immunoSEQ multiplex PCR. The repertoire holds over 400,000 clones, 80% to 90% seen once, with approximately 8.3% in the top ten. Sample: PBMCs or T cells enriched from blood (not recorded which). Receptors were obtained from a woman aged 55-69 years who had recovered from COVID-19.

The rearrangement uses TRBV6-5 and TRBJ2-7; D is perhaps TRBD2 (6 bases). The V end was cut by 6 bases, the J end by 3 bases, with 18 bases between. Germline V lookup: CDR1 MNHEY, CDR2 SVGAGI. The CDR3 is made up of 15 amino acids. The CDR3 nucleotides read TGTGCCAGCAGGGCTCGCGGGGTGGCTGACTACGAGCAGTACTTC. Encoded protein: CASRARGVADYEQYF.

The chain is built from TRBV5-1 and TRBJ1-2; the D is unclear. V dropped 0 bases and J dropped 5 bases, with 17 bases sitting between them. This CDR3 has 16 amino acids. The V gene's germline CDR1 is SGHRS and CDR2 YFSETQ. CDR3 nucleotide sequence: TGCGCCAGCAGCTTGGGGGGAGGTGGCGTGTCGTATGGCTACACCTTC. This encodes CASSLGGGGVSYGYTF.

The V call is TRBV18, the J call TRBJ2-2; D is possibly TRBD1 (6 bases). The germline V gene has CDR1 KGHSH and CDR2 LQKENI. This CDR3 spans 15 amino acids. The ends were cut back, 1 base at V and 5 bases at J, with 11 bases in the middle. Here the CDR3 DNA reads TGTGCCAGCTCACCACGGCAGGGGCCAACCGGGGAGCTGTTTTTT. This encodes CASSPRQGPTGELFF.

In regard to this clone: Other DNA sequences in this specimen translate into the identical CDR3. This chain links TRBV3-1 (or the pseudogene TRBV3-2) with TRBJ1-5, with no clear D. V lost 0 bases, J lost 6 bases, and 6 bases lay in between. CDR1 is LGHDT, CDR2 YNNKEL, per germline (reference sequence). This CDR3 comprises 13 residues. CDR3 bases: TGTGCCAGCAGCCAAGATCGCGCTCAGCCCCAGCATTTT. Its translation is CASSQDRAQPQHF.

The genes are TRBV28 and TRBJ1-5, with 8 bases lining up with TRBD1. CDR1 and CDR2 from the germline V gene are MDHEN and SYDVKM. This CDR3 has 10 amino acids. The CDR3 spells CGTGYQPQHF. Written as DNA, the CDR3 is TGTGGGACAGGGTATCAGCCCCAGCATTTT.

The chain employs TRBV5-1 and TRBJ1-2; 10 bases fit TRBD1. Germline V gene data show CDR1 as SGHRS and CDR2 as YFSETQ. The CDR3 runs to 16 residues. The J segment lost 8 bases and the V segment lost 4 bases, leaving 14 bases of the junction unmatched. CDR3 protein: CASSPQWDRGWRGYTF. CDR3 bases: TGCGCCAGCAGCCCCCAGTGGGACAGGGGATGGAGAGGCTACACCTTC.

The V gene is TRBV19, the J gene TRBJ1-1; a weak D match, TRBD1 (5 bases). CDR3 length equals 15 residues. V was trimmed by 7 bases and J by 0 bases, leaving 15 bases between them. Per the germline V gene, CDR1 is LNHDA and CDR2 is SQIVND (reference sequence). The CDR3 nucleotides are TGTGCCAGTATAGCCGGCGGCAGGGTGAACACTGAAGCTTTCTTT. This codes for CASIAGGRVNTEAFF.

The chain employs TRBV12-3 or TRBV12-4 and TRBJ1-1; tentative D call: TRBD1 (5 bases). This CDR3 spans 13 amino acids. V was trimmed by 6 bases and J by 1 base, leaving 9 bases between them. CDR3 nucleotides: TGTGCCAGCAGGAAGGGGTCGAACACTGAAGCTTTCTTT. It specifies CASRKGSNTEAFF.

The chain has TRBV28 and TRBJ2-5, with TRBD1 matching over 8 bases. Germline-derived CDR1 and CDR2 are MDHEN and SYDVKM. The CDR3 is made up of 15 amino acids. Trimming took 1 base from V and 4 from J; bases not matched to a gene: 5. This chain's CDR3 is CASSLFGRGRETQYF. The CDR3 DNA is TGTGCCAGCAGTTTATTTGGCAGGGGGCGAGAGACCCAGTACTTC.

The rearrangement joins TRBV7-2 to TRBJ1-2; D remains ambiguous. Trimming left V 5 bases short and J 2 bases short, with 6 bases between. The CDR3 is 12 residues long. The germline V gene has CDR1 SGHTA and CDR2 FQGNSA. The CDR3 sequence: CASSRENYGYTF. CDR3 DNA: TGTGCCAGCAGCAGGGAGAACTATGGCTACACCTTC.

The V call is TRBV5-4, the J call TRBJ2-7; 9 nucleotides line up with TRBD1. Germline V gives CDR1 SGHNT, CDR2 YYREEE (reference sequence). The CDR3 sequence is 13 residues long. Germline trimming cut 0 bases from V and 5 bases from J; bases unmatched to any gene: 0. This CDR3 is CASSLGTGDEQYF. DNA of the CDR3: TGTGCCAGCAGCTTGGGGACAGGGGACGAGCAGTACTTC.

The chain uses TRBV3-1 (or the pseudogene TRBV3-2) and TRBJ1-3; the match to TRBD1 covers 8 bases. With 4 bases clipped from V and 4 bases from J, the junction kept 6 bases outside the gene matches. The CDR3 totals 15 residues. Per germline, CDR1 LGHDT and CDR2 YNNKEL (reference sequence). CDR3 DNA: TGTGCCAGCAGCCGAGGATCAGGGGGCGGAAACACCATATATTTT. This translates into CASSRGSGGGNTIYF.

The CDR3 nucleotides read TGTGCCAGCAGTTTATTATCGAACACTGAAGCTTTCTTT. Encoded protein: CASSLLSNTEAFF. The rearrangement joins TRBV27 to TRBJ1-1; D uncertain. This CDR3 contains 13 residues. From germline, CDR1 is MNHEY and CDR2 SMNVEV (reference sequence). Trimming removed 1 base from V and 1 base from J, with 4 bases in between.

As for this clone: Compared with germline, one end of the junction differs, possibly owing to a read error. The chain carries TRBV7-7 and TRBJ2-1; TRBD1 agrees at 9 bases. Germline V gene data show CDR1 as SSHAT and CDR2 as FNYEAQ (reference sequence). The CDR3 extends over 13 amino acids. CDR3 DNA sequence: TGTGCTAGCAGCTTTGGGACAGGGTTTGAGCAGTTCTTC. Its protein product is CASSFGTGFEQFF.

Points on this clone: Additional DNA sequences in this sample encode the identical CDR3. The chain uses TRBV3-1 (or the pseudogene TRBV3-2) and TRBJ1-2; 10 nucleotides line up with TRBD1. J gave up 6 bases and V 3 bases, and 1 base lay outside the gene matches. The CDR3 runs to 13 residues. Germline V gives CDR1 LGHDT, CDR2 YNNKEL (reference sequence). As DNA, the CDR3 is TGTGCCAGCAGCCAGGGGACAGGGGATGGCTACACCTTC. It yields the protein CASSQGTGDGYTF.

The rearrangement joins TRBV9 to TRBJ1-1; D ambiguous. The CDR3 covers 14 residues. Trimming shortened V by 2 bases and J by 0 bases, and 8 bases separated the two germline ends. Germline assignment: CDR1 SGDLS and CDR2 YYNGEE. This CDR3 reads CASSVGDLNTEAFF. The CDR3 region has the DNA TGTGCCAGCAGCGTCGGAGACCTGAACACTGAAGCTTTCTTT.

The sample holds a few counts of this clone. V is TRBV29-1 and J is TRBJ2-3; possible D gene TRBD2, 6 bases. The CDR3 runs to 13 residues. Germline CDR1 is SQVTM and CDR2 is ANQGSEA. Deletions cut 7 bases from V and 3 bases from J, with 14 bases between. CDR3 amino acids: CSARLELTDTQYF. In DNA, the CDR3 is TGCAGCGCGAGACTAGAACTGACAGATACGCAGTATTTT.

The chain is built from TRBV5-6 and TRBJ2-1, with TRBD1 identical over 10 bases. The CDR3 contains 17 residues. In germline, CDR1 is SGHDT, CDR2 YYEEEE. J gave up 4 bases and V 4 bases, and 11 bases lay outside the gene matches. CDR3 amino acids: CASSVLDRGRKYNEQFF. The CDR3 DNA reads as TGTGCCAGCAGCGTACTAGACAGGGGGCGAAAATACAATGAGCAGTTCTTC.

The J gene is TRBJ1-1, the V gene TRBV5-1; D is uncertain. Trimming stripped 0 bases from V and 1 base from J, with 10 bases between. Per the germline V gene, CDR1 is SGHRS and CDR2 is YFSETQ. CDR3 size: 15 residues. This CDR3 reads CASSLDGPGNTEAFF. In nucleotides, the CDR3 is TGCGCCAGCAGCTTGGACGGCCCGGGGAACACTGAAGCTTTCTTT.

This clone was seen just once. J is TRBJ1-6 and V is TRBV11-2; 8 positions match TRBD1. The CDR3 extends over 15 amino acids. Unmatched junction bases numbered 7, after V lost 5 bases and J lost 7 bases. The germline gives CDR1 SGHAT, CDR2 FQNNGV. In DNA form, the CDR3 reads TGTGCCAGCAGCCTGACAGGGGTTAAGAATTCACCCCTCCACTTT. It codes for CASSLTGVKNSPLHF.

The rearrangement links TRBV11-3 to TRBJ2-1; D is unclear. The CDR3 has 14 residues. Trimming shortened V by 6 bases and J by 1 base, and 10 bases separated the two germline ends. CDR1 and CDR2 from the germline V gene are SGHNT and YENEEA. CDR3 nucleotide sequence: TGTGCCAGCAGTAGTATGTTATCCTACAATGAGCAGTTCTTC. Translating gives CASSSMLSYNEQFF.

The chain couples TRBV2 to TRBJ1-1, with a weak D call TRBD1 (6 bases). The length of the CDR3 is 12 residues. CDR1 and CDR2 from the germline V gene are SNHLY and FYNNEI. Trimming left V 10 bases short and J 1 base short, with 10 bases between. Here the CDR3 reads CATLGQNTEAFF. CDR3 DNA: TGTGCCACCCTGGGACAGAACACTGAAGCTTTCTTT. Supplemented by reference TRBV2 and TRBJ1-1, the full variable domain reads EPEVTQTPSHQVTQMGQEVILRCVPISNHLYFYWYRQILGQKVEFLVSFYNNEISEKSEIFDDQFSVERPDGSNFTLKIRSTKLEDSAMYFCATLGQNTEAFFGQGTRLTVV.

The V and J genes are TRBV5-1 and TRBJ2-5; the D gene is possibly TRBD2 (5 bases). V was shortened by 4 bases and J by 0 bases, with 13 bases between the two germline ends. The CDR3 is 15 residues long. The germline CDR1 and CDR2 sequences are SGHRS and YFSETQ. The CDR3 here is CASSISSRHQETQYF. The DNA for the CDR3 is TGCGCCAGCAGCATATCTAGCCGCCACCAAGAGACCCAGTACTTC.

This CDR3 is CASSLVGGQGTYMGYTF. The CDR3 region has the DNA TGTGCCAGCAGCTTAGTAGGCGGACAGGGGACGTATATGGGCTACACCTTC. The chain employs TRBV7-6 and TRBJ1-2; 9 bases are a match to TRBD1. The germline gives CDR1 SGHVS, CDR2 FNYEAQ. V gave up 1 base and J gave up 8 bases; unmatched junction bases: 14. This CDR3 spans 17 amino acids.